A selection of T cell receptor beta chains follows, all from one sample in a study of cytomegalovirus exposure and HLA in healthy donors. Profiled with immunoSEQ multiplex PCR; TCRdb holds only in-frame clones, not every one. Of roughly 250,000 clones detected, approximately 84% appear once; the ten largest clones hold 2% to 2.5%. The sample was PBMCs. These receptors were collected from a woman in her thirties or forties in good health and CMV-seropositive. CDR3s include the opening cysteine and the closing phenylalanine or tryptophan. The D gene is left open where the match is weak. A clone size is listed for some rows: how often the clone was seen (once, few, many), or a class if it is expanded.

D gene: -; clone size: -; J gene: TRBJ2-5; V gene: TRBV30; CDR3 DNA: TGTGCCTGGAGTGTACCAGGTGTGGAGACCCAGTACTTC; CDR3 protein: CAWSVPGVETQYF
D gene: -; clone size: -; J gene: TRBJ1-5; V gene: TRBV6-6; CDR3 DNA: TGTGCCAGCAGTTACCTGACAGACCTGAATCAGCCCCAGCATTTT; CDR3 protein: CASSYLTDLNQPQHF
D gene: TRBD2; clone size: once; J gene: TRBJ2-1; V gene: TRBV11-2; CDR3 DNA: TGTGCCAGCAGCTTTAGCGGGAGCTCCTACAATGAGCAGTTCTTC; CDR3 protein: CASSFSGSSYNEQFF
D gene: -; clone size: -; J gene: TRBJ2-2; V gene: TRBV30; CDR3 DNA: TGTGCCTGGAGAATGGGGAGGCCCAACACCGGGGAGCTGTTTTTT; CDR3 protein: CAWRMGRPNTGELFF
D gene: -; clone size: -; J gene: TRBJ2-7; V gene: TRBV27; CDR3 DNA: TGTGCCAGCAGCCCAACAGGGCTCGAGCAGTACTTC; CDR3 protein: CASSPTGLEQYF
D gene: -; clone size: few; J gene: TRBJ1-1; V gene: TRBV4-2; CDR3 DNA: TGTGCCAGCAGCCAAGACGGGGATCGGTTGTACACTGAAGCTTTCTTT; CDR3 protein: CASSQDGDRLYTEAFF
D gene: -; clone size: -; J gene: TRBJ1-2; V gene: TRBV6-1; CDR3 DNA: TGTGCCAGCAGAGCAAGGGGTAACTATGGCTACACCTTC; CDR3 protein: CASRARGNYGYTF
D gene: -; clone size: -; J gene: TRBJ2-3; V gene: TRBV28; CDR3 DNA: TGTGCCAGCGAGGGGAGGGGGGAACTGGATACGCAGTATTTT; CDR3 protein: CASEGRGELDTQYF
D gene: -; clone size: -; J gene: TRBJ2-7; V gene: TRBV5-5; CDR3 DNA: TGTGCCAGCAGCTTCGGGATCCCGGGCGAGCAGTACTTC; CDR3 protein: CASSFGIPGEQYF
D gene: TRBD2; clone size: -; J gene: TRBJ2-5; V gene: TRBV5-4; CDR3 DNA: TGTGCCAGCAGCCCCCCCGCGGGAGTGATGGAGACCCAGTACTTC; CDR3 protein: CASSPPAGVMETQYF
D gene: -; clone size: -; J gene: TRBJ1-1; V gene: TRBV2; CDR3 DNA: TGTGCCAGCACCGTAACTGGTGGGAACACTGAAGCTTTCTTT; CDR3 protein: CASTVTGGNTEAFF
D gene: TRBD2; clone size: few; J gene: TRBJ2-7; V gene: TRBV10-3; CDR3 DNA: TGTGCCATCAGTGTTAGCGGGAGCTCCTACGAGCAGTACTTC; CDR3 protein: CAISVSGSSYEQYF
D gene: -; clone size: -; J gene: TRBJ2-3; V gene: TRBV7-9; CDR3 DNA: TGTGCCAGCACCCAAAGCCCAGATACGCAGTATTTT; CDR3 protein: CASTQSPDTQYF
D gene: TRBD1; clone size: -; J gene: TRBJ1-1; V gene: TRBV29-1; CDR3 DNA: TGCAGCGTGGAAATGACAGGGATGGGCACTGAAGCTTTCTTT; CDR3 protein: CSVEMTGMGTEAFF
D gene: -; clone size: -; J gene: TRBJ1-1; V gene: TRBV10-3; CDR3 DNA: TGTGCCATCAGGGGGCACACTGAAGCTTTCTTT; CDR3 protein: CAIRGHTEAFF
D gene: TRBD2; clone size: -; J gene: TRBJ2-7; V gene: TRBV4-2; CDR3 DNA: TGTGCCAGCAGCCCCGGGACTAGCGGGAGCTCCTACGAGCAGTACTTC; CDR3 protein: CASSPGTSGSSYEQYF
D gene: -; clone size: -; J gene: TRBJ1-5; V gene: TRBV7-9; CDR3 DNA: TGTTCCAGCAGCTTAGGAGGGTATAATCAGCCCCAGCATTTT; CDR3 protein: CSSSLGGYNQPQHF
D gene: -; clone size: -; J gene: TRBJ2-7; V gene: TRBV23-1; CDR3 DNA: TGCGCCAGCAGTCAATCCGCGGAGCCTGAGGGCATATCCTCCTACGAGCAGTACTTC; CDR3 protein: CASSQSAEPEGISSYEQYF
D gene: TRBD1; clone size: -; J gene: TRBJ1-1; V gene: TRBV30; CDR3 DNA: TGTGCCTGGACCACATTACAGGGGGGCAGGCCTGAAGCTTTCTTT; CDR3 protein: CAWTTLQGGRPEAFF
D gene: -; clone size: few; J gene: TRBJ2-7; V gene: TRBV4-1; CDR3 DNA: TGCGCCAGCAGCCAAGGTAGTGGTTACGAGCAGTACTTC; CDR3 protein: CASSQGSGYEQYF
D gene: TRBD2; clone size: -; J gene: TRBJ2-1; V gene: TRBV7-9; CDR3 DNA: TGTGCCAGCAGCCGGACTAGCGGAGAGAGGAATGAGCAGTTCTTC; CDR3 protein: CASSRTSGERNEQFF
D gene: -; clone size: -; J gene: TRBJ2-1; V gene: TRBV18; CDR3 DNA: TGTGCCAGCTCACCACCCGCAGGGGAGAACAATGAGCAGTTCTTC; CDR3 protein: CASSPPAGENNEQFF
D gene: TRBD2; clone size: -; J gene: TRBJ2-3; V gene: TRBV19; CDR3 DNA: TGTGCCAGTAGTAAGTTGGGGGGGACTAGCGGCACAGATACGCAGTATTTT; CDR3 protein: CASSKLGGTSGTDTQYF
D gene: TRBD1; clone size: -; J gene: TRBJ1-2; V gene: TRBV6-6; CDR3 DNA: TGTGCCAGCAGTCTCAGGGGGGCCTATGGCTACACCTTC; CDR3 protein: CASSLRGAYGYTF
D gene: -; clone size: -; J gene: TRBJ2-1; V gene: TRBV2; CDR3 DNA: TGTGCCAGCAGCCTAAACTACATTGAGCAGTTCTTC; CDR3 protein: CASSLNYIEQFF
D gene: TRBD2; clone size: -; J gene: TRBJ2-3; V gene: TRBV7-2; CDR3 DNA: TGTGCCAGCAGCTTCAGGACTAGCGGCCGCACAGATACGCAGTATTTT; CDR3 protein: CASSFRTSGRTDTQYF
D gene: TRBD2; clone size: -; J gene: TRBJ2-1; V gene: TRBV28; CDR3 DNA: TGTGCCAGCACCGGAACTAGCGGGAGCTACAATGAGCAGTTCTTC; CDR3 protein: CASTGTSGSYNEQFF
D gene: -; clone size: -; J gene: TRBJ1-2; V gene: TRBV29-1; CDR3 DNA: TGCAGCGGACACCTACCTCCGCCCTATGGCTACACCTTC; CDR3 protein: CSGHLPPPYGYTF
D gene: -; clone size: -; J gene: TRBJ1-5; V gene: TRBV27; CDR3 DNA: TGTGCCAGCAAAGTTCAGGGAAACAATCAGCCCCAGCATTTT; CDR3 protein: CASKVQGNNQPQHF
D gene: TRBD1; clone size: once; J gene: TRBJ1-5; V gene: TRBV28; CDR3 DNA: TGTGCCAGCAGTTTATCCTGGACAGGGCGGCATCAGCCCCAGCATTTT; CDR3 protein: CASSLSWTGRHQPQHF